This T cell receptor beta chain appears in the sequencing data of a study of Graves' ophthalmopathy and Graves' hyperthyroidism listed by TCRdb under 2018. Broadly, across the study: Peripheral blood was collected at initial diagnosis, prior to any treatment. In a handful of hyperthyroidism patients, the T-cell repertoire of thyroid tissue was compared with the T-cell repertoire of blood. Following sampling, methimazole starting at 30 mg daily was administered to hyperthyroidism patients, and high-dose intravenous methylprednisolone was administered to ophthalmopathy patients. In total, some 130 blood samples were TCR-sequenced: under 45 ophthalmopathy, some 75 hyperthyroidism and about 17 hyperthyroidism-to-ophthalmopathy patients. The roughly 99 discovery patients were divided at random into training and test sets in a 7:3 ratio. To explore V-J signatures that separate ophthalmopathy from hyperthyroidism, a discovery set of about a hundred patients was enrolled, consisting of approximately 44 with ophthalmopathy and around 60 with stable hyperthyroidism. TCR beta repertoire signatures were used to distinguish Graves' ophthalmopathy from Graves' hyperthyroidism and to predict progression to ophthalmopathy. An independent validation cohort comprised some 19 hyperthyroidism patients and 15 to 17 patients who later progressed from hyperthyroidism to ophthalmopathy.

The ophthalmopathy patients had moderately to severely active disease, with a Clinical Activity Score of 3 or higher, a NOSPECS grade of 4 or higher, and a disease duration of less than 3 months. Patients were excluded if they had other autoimmune diseases, uncontrolled infections, pregnancy or lactation. Clinical symptoms, serum thyroxine, TRAb, thyroid ultrasound and orbital computed tomography formed the basis of the diagnosis. Ficoll-Paque density gradient centrifugation was used to isolate PBMCs from about 10 ml of fresh peripheral blood. Total RNA was extracted using Trizol reagent, and RNA quality was checked on an Agilent 2100 Bioanalyzer. V is trimmed back by 4 bases and J by 4 bases, and the junction contains 8 bases that no gene match accounts for. Looking up the germline V gene yields CDR1 MNHNS and CDR2 SASEGT. From the cysteine through the phenylalanine, the CDR3 covers 15 amino acids. Solely the CDR3 DNA is kept, with 45 bases framed from the first base.

As concerns this clonotype: Its antigen remains undetermined. Base qualities are missing; no much larger clone stands one base away.

Findings and caveats that apply to the study as a whole: In validation, the model predicted ophthalmopathy progression with 55% to 71% sensitivity and approximately 78% specificity; fewer than 15 predicted patients were CT-confirmed with GO in a median of around 6 months. No statistical method was used to set the sample size in advance, and the investigators knew which group each participant was assigned to. The 13-signature model separated ophthalmopathy from stable hyperthyroidism with 85% to 90% sensitivity and roughly 84% specificity in cross-validation, and 80%/75% in the test set. Among expanded thyroid clonotypes with frequency above 0.001, most also showed up in blood, which suggests that blood repertoires may reflect the thyroid immune response.

TCR beta CDR3 regions were amplified from RNA transcripts for repertoire sequencing. HTBI primers and the Qiagen OneStep RT-PCR kit were used in a first-round RT-PCR, which was followed by a second-round multiplex PCR, size selection and purification. Libraries were sequenced paired-end with 100 bp reads on an Illumina HiSeq2000. Concerning the study's data processing: SOAPnuke was used to process the reads, throwing out any read that had adapters, had uncalled bases, had a mean Phred below 15, or lacked an exact constant-primer or identifier match. High-quality paired reads were merged with COPE v1.2.5. Clonotypes were defined as unique nucleotide sequences and were aligned to IMGT TRB V, D and J references using MiTCR v1.1. The analysis was limited to V-J combinations with a frequency above 0.0001, which together covered over 99% of the repertoires. For each V-J combination, a TCR clonal expansion and chaos score was defined as the ratio of F50 clonal expansion to chaos observed in the TCRdist matrix. Welch's t-statistics and random forest were used to narrow the features down to more than 10 V-J combinations, which were then fed into a naive Bayes classifier. The Morisita-Horn index was used to measure how similar the thyroid and blood repertoires were. In TCRdb, the public reads were trimmed at Q25 with fastp and aligned with MiXCR, with productive beta chains retained. Rows are combined by CDR3 protein, so each entry shows the most common genes and DNA. The V and J calls, along with clone size, are taken from TCRdb and not from the paper's own processing. The sample yields approximately 160,000 distinct CDR3 sequences; 35% to 50% were counted once. The ten largest make up roughly 8.9% of the sample.

This clonotype was obtained from a young man with Graves' ophthalmopathy. Donor details come from another sample of the same person, matched by shared clones. Sequencing was performed on peripheral blood. In this chain, TRBV6-1 is recombined with TRBJ2-7; a stretch of 9 junction bases matches TRBD2. The CDR3 protein sequence reads: CASSARLAETYEQYF. The nucleotides are TGTGCCAGCAGTGCCAGACTAGCGGAGACTTACGAGCAGTACTTC.